This TCR beta chain was captured in a study of cytomegalovirus exposure and HLA in healthy donors. Study observations and caveats: Data from an earlier analysis indicated that most TCR beta V segments were productive either about 87% or about 30% of the time. A later analysis, which compared TCR beta chains of equal frequency, found the HLA-associated ones more clonally expanded.

Germline V gene sequence: CDR1 SNHLY, CDR2 FYNNEI. This CDR3 is 16 amino acids long. Trimming cost V 2 bases and J 2 bases, with 14 bases left between them. The primer mix had 60 Vbeta and 13 Jbeta primers. Original processing methods: Per a later analysis, the number of unique TCR beta chains was roughly 87 million, of which around 9.9 million were shared. Clones were sequenced by immunoSEQ multiplex PCR, and TCRdb holds only the in-frame ones, with some missing. V and J calls and clone size are given by that table; D and trimming were obtained from the DNA. The profile covers about 43,000 clones, with about 60% appearing a single time and about 12% taken by the ten largest. The sample holds a few counts of this clone. Its antigen is undetermined.

This TCR came from a man in his fifties or sixties in good health and CMV-seropositive. The rearrangement links TRBV2 to TRBJ2-3; D not resolved. Material for sequencing was PBMCs. CDR3 region: CASSETPIYNTDTQYF. For the CDR3, the DNA is TGTGCCAGCAGTGAAACTCCCATTTATAACACAGATACGCAGTATTTT.